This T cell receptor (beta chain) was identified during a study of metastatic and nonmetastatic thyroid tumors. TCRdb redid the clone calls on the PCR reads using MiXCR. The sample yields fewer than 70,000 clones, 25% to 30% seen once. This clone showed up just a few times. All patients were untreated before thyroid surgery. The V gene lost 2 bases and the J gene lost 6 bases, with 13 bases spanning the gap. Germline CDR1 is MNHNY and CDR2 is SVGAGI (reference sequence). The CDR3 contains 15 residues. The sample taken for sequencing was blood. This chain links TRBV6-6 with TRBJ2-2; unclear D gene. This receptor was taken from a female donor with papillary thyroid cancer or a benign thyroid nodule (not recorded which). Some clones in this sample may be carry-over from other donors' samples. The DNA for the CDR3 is TGTGCCAGCAGTTACCCCGTAGGCGGACCCGGGGAGCTGTTTTTT. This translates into CASSYPVGGPGELFF.